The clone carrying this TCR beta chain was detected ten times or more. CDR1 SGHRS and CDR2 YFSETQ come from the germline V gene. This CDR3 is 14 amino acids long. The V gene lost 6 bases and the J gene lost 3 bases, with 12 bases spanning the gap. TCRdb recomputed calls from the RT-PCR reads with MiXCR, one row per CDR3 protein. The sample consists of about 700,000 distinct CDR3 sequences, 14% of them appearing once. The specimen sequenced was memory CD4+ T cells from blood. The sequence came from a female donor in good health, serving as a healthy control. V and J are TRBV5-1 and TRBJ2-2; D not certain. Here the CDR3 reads CASKVLTDTGELFF. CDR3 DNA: TGCGCCAGCAAGGTCCTTACCGACACCGGGGAGCTGTTTTTT.